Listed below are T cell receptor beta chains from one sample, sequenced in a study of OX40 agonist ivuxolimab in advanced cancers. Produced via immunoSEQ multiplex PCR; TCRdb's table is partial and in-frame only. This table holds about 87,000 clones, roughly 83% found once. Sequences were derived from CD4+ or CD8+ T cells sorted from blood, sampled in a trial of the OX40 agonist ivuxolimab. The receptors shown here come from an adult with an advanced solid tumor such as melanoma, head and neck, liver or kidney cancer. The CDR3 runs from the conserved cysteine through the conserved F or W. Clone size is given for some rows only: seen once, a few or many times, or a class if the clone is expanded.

CASSLGRQETQYF	TRBV5-1	TRBJ2-5	once
CASSQDWGTEAFF	TRBV4-3	TRBJ1-1	.
CASSPGTGGNEQYF	TRBV5-1	TRBJ2-7	many
CASSLLTGKNYGYTF	TRBV4-3	TRBJ1-2	.
CASSPGRSKNIQYF	TRBV11-2	TRBJ2-4	.
CASSLVPSGGQETQYF	TRBV7-2	TRBJ2-5	.
CASSPRDRGFYEQYF	TRBV19	TRBJ2-7	.
CASSVGLASNTGELFF	TRBV19	TRBJ2-2	.
CSVDRQTTDTQYF	TRBV29-1	TRBJ2-3	.
CASSAEGEGYTF	TRBV11-1	TRBJ1-2	.
CASSQDRANGEQYF	TRBV4-1	TRBJ2-7	.